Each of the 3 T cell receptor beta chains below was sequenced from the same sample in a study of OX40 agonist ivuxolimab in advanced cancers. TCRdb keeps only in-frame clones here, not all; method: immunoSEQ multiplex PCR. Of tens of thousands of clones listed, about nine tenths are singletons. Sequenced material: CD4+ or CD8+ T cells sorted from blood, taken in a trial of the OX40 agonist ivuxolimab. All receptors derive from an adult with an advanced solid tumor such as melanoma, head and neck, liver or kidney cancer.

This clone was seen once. The CDR3 bases are TGTGCCAGCAGCTTTGGGGGGCAGGGAGATACGCAGTATTTT. Translating gives CASSFGGQGDTQYF. The chain carries TRBV7-9 and TRBJ2-3, with D perhaps being TRBD1 or TRBD2 (6 bases each). CDR3 length: 14 amino acids. Per the germline V gene, CDR1 is SEHNR and CDR2 is FQNEAQ (reference sequence). Trimming stripped 3 bases from V and 5 bases from J, with 12 bases between.

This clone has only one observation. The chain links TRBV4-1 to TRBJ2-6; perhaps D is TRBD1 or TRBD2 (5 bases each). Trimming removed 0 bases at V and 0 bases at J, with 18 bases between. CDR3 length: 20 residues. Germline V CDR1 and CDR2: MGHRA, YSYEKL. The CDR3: CASSQDGDGEAFSGANVLTF. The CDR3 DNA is TGCGCCAGCAGCCAAGATGGGGACGGGGAAGCCTTCTCTGGGGCCAACGTCCTGACTTTC.

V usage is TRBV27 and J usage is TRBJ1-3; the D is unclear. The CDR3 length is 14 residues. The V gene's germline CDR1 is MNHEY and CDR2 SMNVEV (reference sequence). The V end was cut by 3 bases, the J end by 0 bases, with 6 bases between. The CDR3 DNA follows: TGTGCCAGCAGTTTGACGCTCTCTGGAAACACCATATATTTT. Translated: CASSLTLSGNTIYF.